This is a list of T cell receptor beta chains from one sample in a study of T cell responses to AZD1222 COVID-19 vaccine. The repertoire was sequenced with immunoSEQ multiplex PCR; TCRdb's copy has only in-frame clones and lacks some. The sample carries some 170,000 clones, around 87% recorded once. Sequences were derived from peripheral blood, sampled 28 days after the second AZD1222 dose. These TCRs come from an adult who received the AZD1222 COVID-19 vaccine. Both conserved end residues are part of each CDR3. A D gene is named only where the DNA matches it firmly. Part of the rows lack a size; the others show once, few, many or a class for expanded clones.

cdr3_nt cdr3_aa d_call j_call cdr3_length clone_size v_call
TGTGCCAGCAGCAAAGTCGGGGGCGATGAGCAGTTCTTC CASSKVGGDEQFF NA TRBJ2-1 13 few TRBV21-1
TGTGCCAGCAGTTACCTGAGTAGCGGACGAGCTAGCACAGATACGCAGTATTTT CASSYLSSGRASTDTQYF NA TRBJ2-3 18 NA TRBV6-2/TRBV6-3
TGCGCCAGCAGCCCACGCCTGGTAGCGACACGGTCCTACGAGCAGTACTTC CASSPRLVATRSYEQYF NA TRBJ2-7 17 once TRBV4-3
TGTGCCAGCAGCTCGGCAGGGCGGGATGGCTACACCTTC CASSSAGRDGYTF NA TRBJ1-2 13 NA TRBV7-3
TGTGCCAGCAGTTTTTTCACAGGGGGTTCCTACAATGAGCAGTTCTTC CASSFFTGGSYNEQFF TRBD1 TRBJ2-1 16 NA TRBV6-5
TGTGCCAGCAGCCGACGTCAATTGGCCCCAGCTAACTATGGCTACACCTTC CASSRRQLAPANYGYTF NA TRBJ1-2 17 NA TRBV11-2
TGCGCCAGCAGCCAAGGGGGTACCCCGCGTGCTATGAACACTGAAGCTTTCTTT CASSQGGTPRAMNTEAFF NA TRBJ1-1 18 NA TRBV4-1
TGTGCCAGCAGGGCAGGGTTCGGGAACACCGGGGAGCTGTTTTTT CASRAGFGNTGELFF NA TRBJ2-2 15 once TRBV6-5
TGTGCCAGCAGCCTACGGTTGGGACAGGCATCCTACGAGCAGTACTTC CASSLRLGQASYEQYF TRBD1 TRBJ2-7 16 NA TRBV5-4
TGTGCCATCCTTAATTTGTATTTTTGGGGCGAGGTCCGCACGGCTCAAGAGACCCAGTACTTC CAILNLYFWGEVRTAQETQYF NA TRBJ2-5 21 once TRBV10-3
TGTGCTAGTGGTGATTTCAGTAGCTCCTATAATTCACCCCTCCACTTT CASGDFSSSYNSPLHF NA TRBJ1-6 16 once TRBV12-5
TGTGCCTGGAGTACGACAGGGCTTAAGGGCTACACCTTC CAWSTTGLKGYTF TRBD1 TRBJ1-2 13 NA TRBV30
TGTGCCAGCAGCCCTGGGTCGGGGGGGACAGGGCAGTTTCACACTGAAGCTTTCTTT CASSPGSGGTGQFHTEAFF TRBD1 TRBJ1-1 19 NA TRBV5-8
TGTGCCAGCAGCCTGATGATAGGGGAAAATTCACCCCTCCACTTT CASSLMIGENSPLHF NA TRBJ1-6 15 NA TRBV7-6
TGTGCCAGCAGCGTAGAAGCTAGCGGGGGGGCCAGTGGGGCCAACGTCCTGACTTTC CASSVEASGGASGANVLTF TRBD2 TRBJ2-6 19 NA TRBV9
TGTGCCAGCAGCCAAGGTGGGGGGTTTAATGAAAAACTGTTTTTT CASSQGGGFNEKLFF NA TRBJ1-4 15 NA TRBV3-1/TRBV3-2
TGTGCCATCTCCCGGCAGGGATATCAGCCCCAGCATTTT CAISRQGYQPQHF NA TRBJ1-5 13 NA TRBV10-3
TGTGCCAGCAGCCTCCCCCCCACCGACGAGCAGTACTTC CASSLPPTDEQYF NA TRBJ2-7 13 NA TRBV7-9
TGTGCCAGTAGTATGACAGGGAGGACTGAAGCTTTCTTT CASSMTGRTEAFF TRBD1 TRBJ1-1 13 NA TRBV19
TGTGCCAGCTCACCTTGGCAGGGGGTTGATGGCTACACCTTC CASSPWQGVDGYTF TRBD1 TRBJ1-2 14 NA TRBV18
TGTGCCAGCAGCCAAGTCCCAGGACAGGGCTACACCTTC CASSQVPGQGYTF NA TRBJ1-2 13 NA TRBV3-1/TRBV3-2
TGTGCCAGTGACCGTGGGCGAGCTTTCTTT CASDRGRAFF NA TRBJ1-1 10 NA TRBV2
TGTGCCAGCAGCCTAGATCCGGGACTCATCACAGATACGCAGTATTTT CASSLDPGLITDTQYF NA TRBJ2-3 16 many TRBV7-9
TGTGCCAGTAGCAGAAAACCAACTAATGAAAAACTGTTTTTT CASSRKPTNEKLFF NA TRBJ1-4 14 NA TRBV19
TGTGCCAGCAGTTACTCGCCCGGGACAGGGAAGACCCAGTACTTC CASSYSPGTGKTQYF TRBD1 TRBJ2-5 15 NA TRBV6-5
TGCAGTGCTCTACGAAACAATGAGCAGTTCTTC CSALRNNEQFF NA TRBJ2-1 11 many TRBV20-1
TGTGCCAGCAGCTTATTCTCGAGGCCTATCACCCGTGGGGGTACTGAAGCTTTCTTT CASSLFSRPITRGGTEAFF NA TRBJ1-1 19 NA TRBV11-2
TGTGCCAGCTCCCAACGGACCCATCGCGACGAGCAGTACTTC CASSQRTHRDEQYF NA TRBJ2-7 14 few TRBV18
TGCGCCAGCAGCCCGATGAAGGGACAGGGGACCAATTCACCCCTCCACTTT CASSPMKGQGTNSPLHF TRBD1 TRBJ1-6 17 NA TRBV5-1
TGTGCCAGCAGTCTTCCCATCGCTGGCTACACCTTC CASSLPIAGYTF NA TRBJ1-2 12 NA TRBV28
TGCGCCAGCAGCTTTTCGTCGGACAGGGAGGTCGCTGAGCAGTTCTTC CASSFSSDREVAEQFF TRBD1 TRBJ2-1 16 NA TRBV5-1
TGTGCCAGCAGTCTCCGGGACAGGGGCTCCTACGAGCAGTACTTC CASSLRDRGSYEQYF TRBD1 TRBJ2-7 15 NA TRBV6-5
TGTGCCAGCAGCCCCGGGACTAGCGGGGTTCCCCGCACAGATACGCAGTATTTT CASSPGTSGVPRTDTQYF TRBD2 TRBJ2-3 18 NA TRBV5-8
TGTGCCAGCAGAAGAGGGGGGGACACTGAAGCTTTCTTT CASRRGGDTEAFF NA TRBJ1-1 13 NA TRBV6-5
TGTGCCAGCAGTCACAGGGTCCATGGCTACACCTTC CASSHRVHGYTF NA TRBJ1-2 12 NA TRBV6-2/TRBV6-3
TGTGCCAGCAGCCTGAAGGACTATTCACCCCTCCACTTT CASSLKDYSPLHF NA TRBJ1-6 13 NA TRBV14
TGTGCCAGCAGCGACAGGCTGGGTGGAGAAGCTTTCTTT CASSDRLGGEAFF NA TRBJ1-1 13 NA TRBV13
TGTGCCTGGAGTGTAGGACGGAACACTGAAGCTTTCTTT CAWSVGRNTEAFF NA TRBJ1-1 13 NA TRBV30
TGCAGCGTTGAAGTGGCACAGGGGATCTATGGCTACACCTTC CSVEVAQGIYGYTF TRBD1 TRBJ1-2 14 NA TRBV29-1
TGCGCCAGCAGCTTCACTGGACGTGGGTCCGAGCAGTACTTC CASSFTGRGSEQYF NA TRBJ2-7 14 NA TRBV5-1
TGTGCCAGCTCACCAGGAGAGACCCAGTACTTC CASSPGETQYF NA TRBJ2-5 11 NA TRBV18
TGCAGCGTTGAGGGGGACTACAACACAGATACGCAGTATTTT CSVEGDYNTDTQYF TRBD2 TRBJ2-3 14 NA TRBV29-1
TGTGCCAGCAGTTTAACTTGGGGGGATCAGCCCCAGCATTTT CASSLTWGDQPQHF NA TRBJ1-5 14 NA TRBV7-2
TGTGCCTGGAGTGTAGGTGGACCCGGGGAGCTGTTTTTT CAWSVGGPGELFF NA TRBJ2-2 13 NA TRBV30
TGTGCCAGCAGTAACTACGAGCAGTACTTC CASSNYEQYF NA TRBJ2-7 10 NA TRBV12-3/TRBV12-4
TGTGCCAGCAGCGATGCCCAGGGTAACAATCAGCCCCAGCATTTT CASSDAQGNNQPQHF NA TRBJ1-5 15 few TRBV3-1/TRBV3-2
TGTGCCAGCTCACCTCCGGGGGGGGGACAACTCGGCTACACCTTC CASSPPGGGQLGYTF NA TRBJ1-2 15 NA TRBV18
TGTGCCAGCAGCGCTAGGGAACTCTCTGGAAACACCATATATTTT CASSARELSGNTIYF NA TRBJ1-3 15 NA TRBV9
TGTGCCAGCAGTTTACCCAGTTTCGGAGAAGCTTTCTTT CASSLPSFGEAFF NA TRBJ1-1 13 NA TRBV28
TGTGCCAGCAGTTTCCAGGTGAACTACGAGCAGTACTTC CASSFQVNYEQYF NA TRBJ2-7 13 once TRBV12-3/TRBV12-4
TGTGCCAGCAGCCCCTCCCCCTTC CASSPSPF NA TRBJ1-2 8 NA TRBV6-6
TGTGCCACACGGACTGTATCCTACAATGAGCAGTTCTTC CATRTVSYNEQFF NA TRBJ2-1 13 NA TRBV10-3
TGTGCCAGCAGCTTAGTCACAGCGGCTTTCTTT CASSLVTAAFF NA TRBJ1-1 11 NA TRBV7-2
TGCGCCAGCAGCTTGACGGGGTTGAACACCGGGGAGCTGTTTTTT CASSLTGLNTGELFF NA TRBJ2-2 15 few TRBV5-1
TGCGCCAGCAGCGTGGACAGAGCCTACAATGAGCAGTTCTTC CASSVDRAYNEQFF NA TRBJ2-1 14 NA TRBV5-1